The clone carrying this T cell receptor (beta chain) was picked up one time. Antigen specificity is unknown. This sample is drawn from a study of cytomegalovirus exposure and HLA in healthy donors. Broader study findings: Cytomegalovirus association was assigned to about 150 TCR beta chains.

Unrecorded immune exposure was likely among donors, who were nominally healthy when sampled. Researchers ran the PCR with 60 Vbeta and 13 Jbeta primers. Repertoires were generated with immunoSEQ multiplex PCR, while TCRdb's copy carries only in-frame clones and drops some. The sample shows about 150,000 clones, roughly 80% of them seen only once. Germline-derived CDR1 and CDR2 are SEHNR and FQNEAQ (reference sequence). The CDR3 has 16 amino acids. Between the trimmed V and J ends, which lost 5 bases and 1 base, there was a span of 17 bases. This receptor was taken from a woman aged 40 to 49 in good health and CMV-seropositive. Sequencing input: PBMCs. The V call is TRBV7-9, the J call TRBJ1-2; tentatively, D is TRBD1 (5 bases). This CDR3 reads CASSALPGLSNYGYTF. The CDR3 nucleotides read TGTGCCAGCAGCGCTTTGCCAGGGTTGAGTAACTATGGCTACACCTTC.